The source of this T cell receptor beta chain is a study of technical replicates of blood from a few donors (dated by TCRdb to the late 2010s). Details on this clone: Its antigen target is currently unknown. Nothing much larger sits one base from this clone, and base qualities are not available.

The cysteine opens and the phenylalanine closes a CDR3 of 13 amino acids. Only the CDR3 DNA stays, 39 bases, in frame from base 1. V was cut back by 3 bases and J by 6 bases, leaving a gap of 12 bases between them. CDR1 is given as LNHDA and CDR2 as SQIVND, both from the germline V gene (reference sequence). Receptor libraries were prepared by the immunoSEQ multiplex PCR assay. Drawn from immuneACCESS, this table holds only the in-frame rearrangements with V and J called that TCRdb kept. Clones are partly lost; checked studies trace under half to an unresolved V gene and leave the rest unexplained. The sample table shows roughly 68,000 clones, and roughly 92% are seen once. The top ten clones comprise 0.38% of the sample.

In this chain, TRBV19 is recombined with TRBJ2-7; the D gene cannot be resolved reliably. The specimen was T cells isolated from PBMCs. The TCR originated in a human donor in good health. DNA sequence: TGTGCCAGTAGTATCGTGTTTAGTTCCGAGCAGTACTTC. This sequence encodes CASSIVFSSEQYF.